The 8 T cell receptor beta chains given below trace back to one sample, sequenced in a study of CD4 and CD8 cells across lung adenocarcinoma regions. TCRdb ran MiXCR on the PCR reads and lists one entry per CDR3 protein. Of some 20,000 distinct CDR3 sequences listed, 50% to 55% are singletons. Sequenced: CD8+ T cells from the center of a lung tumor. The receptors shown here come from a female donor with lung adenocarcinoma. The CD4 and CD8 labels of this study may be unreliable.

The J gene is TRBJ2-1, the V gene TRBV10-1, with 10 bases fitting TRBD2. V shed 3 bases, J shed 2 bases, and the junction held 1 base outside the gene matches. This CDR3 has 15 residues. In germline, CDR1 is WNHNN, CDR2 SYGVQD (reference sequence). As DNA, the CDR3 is TGCGCCAGCAGTGAACTAGCGGGACCCTACAATGAGCAGTTCTTC. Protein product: CASSELAGPYNEQFF.

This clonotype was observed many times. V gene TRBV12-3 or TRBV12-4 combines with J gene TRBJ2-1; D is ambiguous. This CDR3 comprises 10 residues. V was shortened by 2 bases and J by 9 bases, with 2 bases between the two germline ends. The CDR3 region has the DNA TGTGCCAGCAGTTTACGTGAGCAGTTCTTC. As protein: CASSLREQFF.

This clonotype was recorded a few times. CDR3 protein: CASTLDRTSTDTQYF. The CDR3 bases are TGTGCCAGCACCTTAGACAGAACTAGCACAGATACGCAGTATTTT. The genes are TRBV27 and TRBJ2-3; tentatively, D is TRBD1 (5 bases). This CDR3 is 15 amino acids long. Germline-derived CDR1 and CDR2 are MNHEY and SMNVEV (reference sequence). Between the trimmed V and J ends, which lost 7 bases and 0 bases, there was a span of 14 bases.

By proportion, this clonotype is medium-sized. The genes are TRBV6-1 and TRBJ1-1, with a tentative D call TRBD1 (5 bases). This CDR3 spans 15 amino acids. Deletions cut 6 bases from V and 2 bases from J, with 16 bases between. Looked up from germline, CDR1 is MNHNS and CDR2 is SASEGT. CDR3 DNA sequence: TGTGCCAGCAGCTGGGTTCGGACACTCAACACTGAAGCTTTCTTT. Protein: CASSWVRTLNTEAFF.

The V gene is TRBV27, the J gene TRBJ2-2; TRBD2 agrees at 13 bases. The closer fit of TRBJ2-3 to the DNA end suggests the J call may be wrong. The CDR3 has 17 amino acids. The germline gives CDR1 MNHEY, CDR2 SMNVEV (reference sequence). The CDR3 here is CATRRGLAGTNTGTQYF. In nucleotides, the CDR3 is TGTGCCACCCGGCGGGGACTAGCGGGGACGAACACCGGTACGCAGTATTTT.

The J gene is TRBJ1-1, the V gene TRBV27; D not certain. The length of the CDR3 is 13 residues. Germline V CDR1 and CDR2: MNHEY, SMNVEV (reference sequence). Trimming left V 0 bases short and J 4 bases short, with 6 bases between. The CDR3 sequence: CASSLSRGTEAFF. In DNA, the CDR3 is TGTGCCAGCAGTTTATCACGGGGCACTGAAGCTTTCTTT.

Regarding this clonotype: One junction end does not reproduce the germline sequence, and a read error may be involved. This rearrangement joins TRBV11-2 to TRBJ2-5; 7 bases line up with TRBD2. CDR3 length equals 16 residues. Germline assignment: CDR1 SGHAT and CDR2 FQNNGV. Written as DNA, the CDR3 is TGTGCCAGCGGGTCCGGGACTACCCTTTGGGATGAGACGCAGTACTTC. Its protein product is CASGSGTTLWDETQYF.

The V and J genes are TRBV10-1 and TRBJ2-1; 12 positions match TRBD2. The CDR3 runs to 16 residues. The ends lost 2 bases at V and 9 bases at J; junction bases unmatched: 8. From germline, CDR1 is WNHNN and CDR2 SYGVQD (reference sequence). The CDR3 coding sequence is TGCGCCAGCAGTGAGACTTCGACTAGCGGGAGAGGTGAGCAGTTCTTC. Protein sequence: CASSETSTSGRGEQFF.